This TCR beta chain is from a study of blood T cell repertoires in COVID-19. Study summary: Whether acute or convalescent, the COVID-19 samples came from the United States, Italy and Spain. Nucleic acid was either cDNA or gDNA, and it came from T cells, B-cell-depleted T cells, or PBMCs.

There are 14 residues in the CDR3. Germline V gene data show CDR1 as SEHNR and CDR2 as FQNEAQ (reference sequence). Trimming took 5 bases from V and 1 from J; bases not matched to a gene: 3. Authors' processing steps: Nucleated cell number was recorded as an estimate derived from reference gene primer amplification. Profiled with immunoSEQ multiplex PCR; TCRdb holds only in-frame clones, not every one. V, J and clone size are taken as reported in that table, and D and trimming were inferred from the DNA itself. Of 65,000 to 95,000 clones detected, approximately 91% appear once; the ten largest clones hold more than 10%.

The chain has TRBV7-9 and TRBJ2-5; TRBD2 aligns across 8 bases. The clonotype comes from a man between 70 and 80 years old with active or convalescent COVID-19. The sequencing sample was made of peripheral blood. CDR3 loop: CASSQTSGQETQYF. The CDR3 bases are TGTGCCAGCAGCCAAACTAGCGGCCAAGAGACCCAGTACTTC.